Listed below are T cell receptor beta chains from one sample, sequenced in a study of T-cell memory formation after mild COVID-19. A single record per CDR3 protein comes from TCRdb applying MiXCR to the 5' RACE reads. The sample has approximately 82,000 distinct CDR3 sequences, roughly 13% seen once. The sequencing sample was made of PBMCs or a T cell subset sorted from them (not recorded which). All receptors derive from a man younger than 35 who had mild COVID-19 (a few samples of this study predate the infection). Cell type and time point are not known. CDR3s include the opening cysteine and the closing phenylalanine or tryptophan. A D gene is named only where the DNA matches it firmly. Clone size is stated in some rows and not others, as once, few, many or a class when expanded.

clone_size: .; d_call: .; j_call: TRBJ2-1; v_call: TRBV12-3/TRBV12-4; cdr3_aa: CASSFTPEQFF; cdr3_nt: TGTGCCAGCAGTTTCACTCCAGAGCAGTTCTTC
clone_size: .; d_call: TRBD1; j_call: TRBJ1-2; v_call: TRBV5-1; cdr3_aa: CASYRDRADGYTF; cdr3_nt: TGCGCCAGTTACCGGGACAGGGCCGATGGCTACACCTTC
clone_size: .; d_call: .; j_call: TRBJ1-5; v_call: TRBV30; cdr3_aa: CAWSVGDPGQPQHF; cdr3_nt: TGTGCCTGGAGTGTCGGGGATCCCGGACAGCCCCAGCATTTT
clone_size: medium-sized; d_call: TRBD2; j_call: TRBJ2-5; v_call: TRBV7-9; cdr3_aa: CASSPREGETQYF; cdr3_nt: TGTGCCAGCAGCCCTCGGGAGGGAGAGACCCAGTACTTC
clone_size: .; d_call: .; j_call: TRBJ2-3; v_call: TRBV29-1; cdr3_aa: CSVASPEDVTDTQYF; cdr3_nt: TGCAGCGTTGCTAGTCCCGAAGATGTTACAGATACGCAGTATTTT
clone_size: .; d_call: TRBD1; j_call: TRBJ1-2; v_call: TRBV11-2; cdr3_aa: CASSLGTGFGGAF; cdr3_nt: TGTGCCAGCAGCCTTGGGACAGGCTTTGGGGGCGCCTTC
clone_size: few; d_call: .; j_call: TRBJ1-3; v_call: TRBV4-3; cdr3_aa: CASSQAGTISGNTIYF; cdr3_nt: TGCGCCAGCAGCCAAGCGGGTACAATCTCTGGAAACACCATATATTTT
clone_size: .; d_call: .; j_call: TRBJ2-5; v_call: TRBV23-1; cdr3_aa: CARTPGAFGTQYF; cdr3_nt: TGCGCCAGAACTCCGGGGGCGTTCGGGACCCAGTACTTC
clone_size: few; d_call: .; j_call: TRBJ1-2; v_call: TRBV29-1; cdr3_aa: CSVPYVTYGYTF; cdr3_nt: TGCAGCGTTCCCTACGTTACCTATGGCTACACCTTC
clone_size: few; d_call: .; j_call: TRBJ2-1; v_call: TRBV6-4; cdr3_aa: CASSSAGEGDEQFF; cdr3_nt: TGTGCCAGCAGCTCGGCGGGGGAGGGGGATGAGCAGTTCTTC
clone_size: .; d_call: .; j_call: TRBJ2-2; v_call: TRBV4-1; cdr3_aa: CASSQDQMGVMDTGELFF; cdr3_nt: TGCGCCAGCAGCCAAGATCAAATGGGGGTAATGGACACCGGGGAGCTGTTTTTT
clone_size: .; d_call: .; j_call: TRBJ1-2; v_call: TRBV15; cdr3_aa: CATSSPLGYGYTF; cdr3_nt: TGTGCCACCAGCAGTCCCCTGGGTTATGGCTACACCTTC
clone_size: .; d_call: .; j_call: TRBJ2-2; v_call: TRBV29-1; cdr3_aa: CSVKDNTGELFF; cdr3_nt: TGCAGCGTTAAAGATAACACCGGGGAGCTGTTTTTT
clone_size: .; d_call: .; j_call: TRBJ1-1; v_call: TRBV20-1; cdr3_aa: CSAADTMNTEAFF; cdr3_nt: TGCAGTGCGGCAGACACTATGAACACTGAAGCTTTCTTT